The entry below gives a single T cell receptor (beta chain) sequence along with its context. Trimming left V 5 bases short and J 1 base short, with 11 bases between. Germline CDR1 is SGHDT and CDR2 is YYEEEE. This CDR3 spans 14 amino acids. This specimen belongs to a study of control samples from healthy donors and cancer patients. Generated by immunoSEQ multiplex PCR, the TCRdb table keeps only in-frame clones and is missing some. The data show 400,000 to 500,000 clones, 90% seen once. Sequenced material: PBMCs. The chain joins TRBV5-6 to TRBJ2-3; D tentatively reads TRBD1 or TRBD2 (5 bases each). The TCR sequence derives from a middle-aged man with head and neck cancer. In nucleotides, the CDR3 is TGTGCCAGCAGTCCGGGACCACGCACAGATACGCAGTATTTT. Amino acids: CASSPGPRTDTQYF.